This T cell receptor beta chain came from a study of T cells after yellow fever vaccination. As for the study in general: The fractions with low cell numbers were processed using SMART-Seq v4 Ultra Low Input. Overall study findings and caveats: When the response was secondary, it was weaker but reached its peak faster, day 5 versus 15. The booster response re-showed most primary clones: 96% CD4, approximately 85% CD8.

The CDR3 runs to 15 residues. V was clipped by 3 bases and J by 2 bases, with 12 bases between them. A universal primer site and UMIs were added as TCR cDNA was made by 5'RACE template switching. MiXCR was run by TCRdb on the 5' RACE reads, yielding one entry per CDR3 protein. In the table there are 350,000 to 450,000 distinct CDR3 sequences, about 19% of which are singletons. This clonotype appeared a few times. Its antigen is unidentified. The sequenced sample was PBMCs, obtained before the yellow fever booster vaccination. This chain uses TRBV12-3 or TRBV12-4 with TRBJ2-3; the D is unclear. This TCR was sampled from a man aged 18 to 35 who received the YFV17D yellow fever vaccine. This CDR3 reads CASSFPSVLTDTQYF. The DNA of the CDR3 is TGTGCCAGCAGTTTCCCATCTGTCCTCACAGATACGCAGTATTTT.